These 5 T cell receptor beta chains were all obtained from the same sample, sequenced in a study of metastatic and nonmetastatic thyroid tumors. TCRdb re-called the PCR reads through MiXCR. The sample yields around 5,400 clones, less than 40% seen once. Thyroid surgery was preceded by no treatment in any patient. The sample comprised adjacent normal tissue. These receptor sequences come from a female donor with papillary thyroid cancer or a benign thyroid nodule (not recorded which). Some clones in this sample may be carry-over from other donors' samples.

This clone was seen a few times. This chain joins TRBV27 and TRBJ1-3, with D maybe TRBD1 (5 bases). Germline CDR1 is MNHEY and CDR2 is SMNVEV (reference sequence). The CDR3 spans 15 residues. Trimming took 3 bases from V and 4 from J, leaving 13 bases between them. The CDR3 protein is CASSLRGDLGNTIYF. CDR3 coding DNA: TGTGCCAGCAGTTTGCGAGGGGATCTGGGAAACACCATATATTTT.

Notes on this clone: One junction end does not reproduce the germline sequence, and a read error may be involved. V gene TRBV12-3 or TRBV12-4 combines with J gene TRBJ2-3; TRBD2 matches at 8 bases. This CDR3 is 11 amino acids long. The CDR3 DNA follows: TGTGCCAGCAGTATCGGGACTAGAATAGGTTTT. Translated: CASSIGTRIGF.

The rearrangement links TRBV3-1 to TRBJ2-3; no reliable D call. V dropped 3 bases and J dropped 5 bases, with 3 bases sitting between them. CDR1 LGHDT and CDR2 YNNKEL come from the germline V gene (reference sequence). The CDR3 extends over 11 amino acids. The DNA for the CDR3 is TGTGCCAGCAGCCATGGAGATACGCAGTATTTT. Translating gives CASSHGDTQYF.

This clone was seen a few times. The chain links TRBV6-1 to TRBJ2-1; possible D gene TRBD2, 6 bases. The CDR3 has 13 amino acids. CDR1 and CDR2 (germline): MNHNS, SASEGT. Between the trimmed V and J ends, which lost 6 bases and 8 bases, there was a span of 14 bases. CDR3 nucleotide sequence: TGTGCCAGCAGAGACTCGCGGGGCGATGAGCAGTTCTTC. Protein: CASRDSRGDEQFF.

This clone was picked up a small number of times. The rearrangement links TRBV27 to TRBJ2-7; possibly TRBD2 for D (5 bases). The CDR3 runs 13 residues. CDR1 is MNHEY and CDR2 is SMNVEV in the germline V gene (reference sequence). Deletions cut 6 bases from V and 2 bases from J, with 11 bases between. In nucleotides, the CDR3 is TGTGCCAGCAGGACGCTAGCTGCCTACGAGCAGTACTTC. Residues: CASRTLAAYEQYF.